The 24 T cell receptor beta chains below were found in one sample sequenced in a study of T cells in Graves' hyperthyroidism and ophthalmopathy. Amplification targeted TCR beta CDR3 regions from RNA transcripts. With the HTBI primer set, the TCR CDR3 went through a first round of RT-PCR. TCRdb re-called the multiplex PCR reads through MiXCR, storing one row per CDR3 protein. The repertoire holds around 420,000 distinct CDR3 sequences, with 15% to 18% as singletons. Sequencing used blood. These receptors came from a woman between 18 and 29 years old with Graves' hyperthyroidism.

The V call is TRBV12-3 or TRBV12-4, the J call TRBJ2-3; TRBD2 matches 16 bases. This CDR3 is 17 amino acids long. Trimming removed 6 bases from V and 7 bases from J; junction bases left unmatched: 10. CDR3 DNA sequence: TGTGCCAGCAGGCTACCGGGACTAGCGGGAGGGCTCCATACGCAGTATTTT. Its translation: CASRLPGLAGGLHTQYF.

The V and J genes are TRBV11-2 and TRBJ2-3; 15 positions match TRBD2. Trimming cost V 5 bases and J 4 bases; bases outside gene matches: 7. Germline V gene sequence: CDR1 SGHAT, CDR2 FQNNGV. There are 17 residues in the CDR3. CDR3 sequence reads: CASSLGLAGGFSDTQYF. In nucleotides, the CDR3 is TGTGCCAGCAGCCTCGGACTAGCGGGAGGGTTCTCAGATACGCAGTATTTT.

The gene calls are TRBV12-3 or TRBV12-4 and TRBJ2-2, with 7 nucleotides matching TRBD1. V lost 5 bases, J lost 7 bases, and 7 bases stayed unmatched. The CDR3 is made up of 14 amino acids. The DNA of the CDR3 is TGTGCCAGCAGTATTGAGGGGGCGGGCGGGGAGCTGTTTTTT. Translated, it gives CASSIEGAGGELFF.

This clonotype was seen ten or more times. The V gene is TRBV24-1, the J gene TRBJ2-5; weak D call: TRBD1 (5 bases). This CDR3 region has 15 residues. V was trimmed by 3 bases and J by 3 bases, leaving 13 bases between them. The germline V gene has CDR1 KGHDR and CDR2 SFDVKD. CDR3 nucleotides: TGTGCCACCAGTGATCTCCTCGACAGAGAAGAGACCCAGTACTTC. It codes for CATSDLLDREETQYF.

This clonotype occurred many times. The chain employs TRBV4-1 and TRBJ1-2, with D possibly TRBD1 on 5 matching bases. The CDR3 covers 16 residues. Trimming stripped 3 bases from V and 8 bases from J, with 22 bases between. Per germline, CDR1 MGHRA and CDR2 YSYEKL. CDR3 amino acids: CASSQSVGGLMRGYTF. CDR3 DNA: TGCGCCAGCAGCCAGTCGGTGGGGGGGTTGATGCGGGGCTACACCTTC.

There are many counts of this clonotype. This chain joins TRBV29-1 and TRBJ1-1; 7 positions match TRBD1. The CDR3 contains 11 residues. Losses at the gene ends were 3 bases for V and 8 bases for J; bases not matched to a gene: 3. Germline assignment: CDR1 SQVTM and CDR2 ANQGSEA. The CDR3, as DNA: TGCAGCGTTGACAAGGGGGCAGAAGCTTTCTTT. As protein: CSVDKGAEAFF.

This clonotype has at least ten counts. The rearrangement joins TRBV28 to TRBJ2-1, with 9 bases matching TRBD1. The CDR3 runs 15 residues. Germline assignment: CDR1 MDHEN and CDR2 SYDVKM. J lost 8 bases, V lost 6 bases, and 11 bases had no gene match. CDR3 amino acids: CASRFGTGSRDEQFF. The CDR3 DNA reads as TGTGCCAGCAGATTCGGGACAGGGAGTAGGGATGAGCAGTTCTTC.

This clonotype was counted many times. The chain is built from TRBV3-1 and TRBJ2-3; no clear D. Germline lookup yields CDR1 LGHDT and CDR2 YNNKEL (reference sequence). The germline V and J ends were trimmed by 2 bases and 4 bases, with 7 bases remaining between them. The CDR3 totals 13 residues. The CDR3 sequence is CASSQTPADTQYF. The CDR3 nucleotides read TGTGCCAGCAGCCAAACCCCAGCAGATACGCAGTATTTT.

The J gene is TRBJ2-3, the V gene TRBV11-2; D is tentatively TRBD1 or TRBD2 (5 bases each). Germline values: CDR1 SGHAT, CDR2 FQNNGV. The V and J ends lost 4 bases and 4 bases respectively, with 9 bases between them. The CDR3 sequence is 13 residues long. The CDR3 coding sequence is TGTGCCAGCAGCTCTTGGGGGTCAGATACGCAGTATTTT. Its translation is CASSSWGSDTQYF.

Details on this clonotype: A read error is possible here, since a much larger clone lies one base away. The CDR3 loop is CASGLSEAQPQHF. The CDR3 DNA reads TGTGCCAGCGGCCTCTCGGAAGCCCAGCCCCAGCATTTT. This chain connects TRBV7-6 to TRBJ1-5; no clear D. Germline V CDR1 and CDR2: SGHVS, FNYEAQ. The CDR3 loop spans 13 amino acids. Trimming removed 8 bases from V and 7 bases from J, with 15 bases in between.

V usage is TRBV12-5 and J usage is TRBJ2-3; 7 nucleotides line up with TRBD1. The CDR3 length is 13 residues. Germline V gene data show CDR1 as LGHNT and CDR2 as FRNRAP. The J segment lost 6 bases and the V segment lost 8 bases, leaving 8 bases of the junction unmatched. This CDR3 is CASQKGAKDTQYF. CDR3 nucleotides: TGTGCTAGTCAGAAGGGGGCGAAGGATACGCAGTATTTT.

The chain recombines TRBV6-5 with TRBJ2-2, with 9 bases lining up with TRBD2. This CDR3 contains 16 residues. Losses at the gene ends were 0 bases for V and 6 bases for J; bases not matched to a gene: 5. Germline V gene data show CDR1 as MNHEY and CDR2 as SVGAGI. CDR3 nucleotide sequence: TGTGCCAGCAGTTACTCTGGCGGGAGGGCCGCCGGGGAGCTGTTTTTT. As protein: CASSYSGGRAAGELFF.

This clonotype was seen repeatedly, ten times or more. This chain uses TRBV2 with TRBJ1-6; D is unresolved. V was cut by 3 bases and J by 6 bases, with 6 bases left in between. CDR3 length: 13 residues. CDR1 is SNHLY and CDR2 is FYNNEI in the germline V gene. The CDR3 bases are TGTGCCAGCAGTGAGGCGGTTAATTCACCCCTCCACTTT. The encoded protein is CASSEAVNSPLHF.

This clonotype appeared many times. The chain has TRBV10-3 and TRBJ1-2; 9 bases are shared with TRBD1. Germline trimming cut 7 bases from V and 8 bases from J; bases unmatched to any gene: 5. The length of the CDR3 is 12 residues. The germline V gene has CDR1 ENHRY and CDR2 SYGVKD. The CDR3 DNA follows: TGTGCCATCACTTCGGACAGGGGAGGCTACACCTTC. Translation: CAITSDRGGYTF.

There are many counts of this clonotype. V and J are TRBV13 and TRBJ2-5, with 7 bases identical to TRBD1. The germline CDR1 and CDR2 sequences are PRHDT and FYEKMQ (reference sequence). The junction had 8 bases not matched to a gene; V was cut back by 5 bases and J by 5 bases. The CDR3 totals 14 residues. The CDR3 protein is CASSVRGGEETQYF. The CDR3 nucleotides are TGTGCCAGCAGCGTGCGAGGGGGCGAGGAGACCCAGTACTTC.

This clonotype was observed a few times. The chain has TRBV6-1 and TRBJ2-3; 9 bases map to TRBD2. Germline V gives CDR1 MNHNS, CDR2 SASEGT. Trimming took 5 bases from V and 1 from J; bases not matched to a gene: 10. The CDR3 length is 17 residues. In nucleotides, the CDR3 is TGTGCCAGCAGTTCTCCCCGGGTAGCGGGGGGCACAGATACGCAGTATTTT. It translates to CASSSPRVAGGTDTQYF.

This clonotype has ten or more counts. The chain has TRBV12-3 or TRBV12-4 and TRBJ1-2, with TRBD1 matching over 10 bases. V dropped 10 bases and J dropped 8; count of bases not matched to a gene: 13. The CDR3 has 14 amino acids. Written as DNA, the CDR3 is TGTGCCACCACCCCTGAGGGGACAGGGGACGGCTACACCTTC. It encodes CATTPEGTGDGYTF.

This clonotype was observed at least ten times. The chain combines TRBV24-1 with TRBJ2-1; 13 bases agree with TRBD2. CDR3 length: 18 residues. Germline CDR1 KGHDR, CDR2 SFDVKD. V lost 6 bases to trimming and J lost 3 bases; unmatched junction nucleotides: 10. Here the CDR3 DNA reads TGTGCCACCAGTAACACCCGACTAGCGGGAGGTAACTACAATGAGCAGTTCTTC. It translates to CATSNTRLAGGNYNEQFF.

This clonotype has ten or more counts. CDR3 bases: TGCGCCAGCAGCCGGGGGCTAGCGTACTACAATGAGCAGTTCTTC. Its translation is CASSRGLAYYNEQFF. This chain connects TRBV5-1 to TRBJ2-1; the D call may be TRBD1 or TRBD2 (6 bases each). The V gene lost 4 bases and the J gene lost 3 bases, with 14 bases spanning the gap. The germline V gene encodes CDR1 SGHRS and CDR2 YFSETQ. The CDR3 is 15 amino acids.

This clonotype turned up a few times. This rearrangement joins TRBV2 to TRBJ1-3; 7 positions match TRBD1. Germline loops: CDR1 SNHLY, CDR2 FYNNEI. The V gene end was trimmed by 3 bases and the J gene end by 6 bases; junction bases not matched to a gene: 2. The CDR3 is 13 amino acids. The CDR3 nucleotides read TGTGCCAGCAGTGAGGGGACAGCAAACACCATATATTTT. Translating gives CASSEGTANTIYF.

This clonotype was detected ten times or more. This rearrangement joins TRBV2 to TRBJ2-1; TRBD1 matches 8 bases. J gave up 7 bases and V 5 bases, and 7 bases lay outside the gene matches. Germline V CDR1 and CDR2: SNHLY, FYNNEI. The CDR3 consists of 14 residues. The CDR3 bases are TGTGCCAGCAGTCCAAGGACAGGGAAGAATGAGCAGTTCTTC. Encoded protein: CASSPRTGKNEQFF.

This clonotype was detected ten times or more. The CDR3 reads CASSEVGGNQPQHF. The CDR3 DNA is TGTGCCAGCAGTGAGGTGGGCGGCAATCAGCCCCAGCATTTT. The V gene is TRBV6-1, the J gene TRBJ1-5, with no clear D. Germline assignment: CDR1 MNHNS and CDR2 SASEGT. V lost 3 bases, J lost 2 bases, and 8 bases lay in between. This CDR3 contains 14 residues.

The rearrangement joins TRBV29-1 to TRBJ1-2; the match to TRBD1 covers 10 bases. The CDR3 sequence is 15 residues long. CDR1 is SQVTM, CDR2 ANQGSEA, per germline. V lost 3 bases and J lost 3; bases outside the gene matches: 7. The CDR3 sequence: CSVEWDRGYHYGYTF. The CDR3 DNA follows: TGCAGCGTTGAGTGGGACAGGGGATACCACTATGGCTACACCTTC.

This clonotype showed up many times. The V and J genes are TRBV6-1 and TRBJ2-3; 7 nucleotides align to TRBD1. The CDR3 runs to 16 residues. V trimming: 8 bases; J trimming: 1 base; junction bases outside the gene matches: 12. CDR1 is MNHNS, CDR2 SASEGT, per germline. CDR3: CASVELTGDGTDTQYF. The CDR3 coding sequence is TGTGCCAGCGTCGAACTAACAGGGGATGGCACAGATACGCAGTATTTT.